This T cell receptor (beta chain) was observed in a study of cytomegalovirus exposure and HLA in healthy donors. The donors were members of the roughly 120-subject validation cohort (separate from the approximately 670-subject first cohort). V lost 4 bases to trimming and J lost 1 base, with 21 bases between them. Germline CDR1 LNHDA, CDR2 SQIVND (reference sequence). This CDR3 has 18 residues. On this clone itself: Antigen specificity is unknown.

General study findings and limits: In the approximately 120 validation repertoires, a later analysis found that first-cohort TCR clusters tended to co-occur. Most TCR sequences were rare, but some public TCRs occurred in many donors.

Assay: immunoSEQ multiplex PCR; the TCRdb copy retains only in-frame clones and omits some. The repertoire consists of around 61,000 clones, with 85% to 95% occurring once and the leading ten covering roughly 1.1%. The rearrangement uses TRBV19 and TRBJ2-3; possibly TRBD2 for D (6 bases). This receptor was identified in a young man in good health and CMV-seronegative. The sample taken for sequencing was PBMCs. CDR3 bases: TGTGCCAGTAGTAGAAGGTCCCCGGGAGTGTCAGGCACAGATACGCAGTATTTT. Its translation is CASSRRSPGVSGTDTQYF. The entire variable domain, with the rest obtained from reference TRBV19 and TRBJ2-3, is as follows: DGGITQSPKYLFRKEGQNVTLSCEQNLNHDAMYWYRQDPGQGLRLIYYSQIVNDFQKGDIAEGYSVSREKKESFPLTVTSAQKNPTAFYLCASSRRSPGVSGTDTQYFGPGTRLTVL.